This T cell receptor (beta chain) derives from a study of blood T cell repertoires in COVID-19. Study information: Donors in the United States, Italy and Spain gave samples during acute or convalescent COVID-19. PBMCs, B-cell-depleted T cells, or T cells were the source of the cDNA or gDNA that made up the material.

In the study's own analysis: Cell counts per sample came from amplifying reference gene primers. Produced via immunoSEQ multiplex PCR; TCRdb's table is partial and in-frame only. For V, J and clone size, that table is used; D and trimming come from the DNA. This table has around 200,000 clones, 85% to 90% appearing once. J lost 8 bases, V lost 8 bases, and 9 bases had no gene match. Germline V gene sequence: CDR1 ENHRY, CDR2 SYGVKD. The CDR3 is made up of 13 amino acids. The rearrangement uses TRBV10-3 and TRBJ1-5; 7 nucleotides agree with TRBD1. The sequence was collected from a man aged 50 to 60 with acute or convalescent COVID-19. Sequencing was performed on peripheral blood. CDR3 protein: CAIRQGAREPQHF. The CDR3 DNA sequence: TGTGCCATCCGACAGGGAGCGAGGGAGCCCCAGCATTTT.